This entry lists 19 T cell receptor beta chains sequenced from one sample in a study of blood T cell repertoires in COVID-19. Generated by immunoSEQ multiplex PCR, the TCRdb table keeps only in-frame clones and is missing some. The data show some 150,000 clones, 75% to 85% seen once. The sequenced material came from peripheral blood. Receptors were obtained from a woman between 45 and 65 years old with acute or convalescent COVID-19.

This clone was seen only once. The V and J genes are TRBV15 and TRBJ2-7; 10 nucleotides line up with TRBD2. V lost 3 bases and J lost 2; bases outside the gene matches: 4. This CDR3 comprises 15 residues. Per germline, CDR1 LNHNV and CDR2 YYDKDF (reference sequence). Here the CDR3 DNA reads TGTGCCACCAGCAGCCGGACTAGCGGAACCTACGAGCAGTACTTC. Residues: CATSSRTSGTYEQYF.

V gene TRBV4-3 combines with J gene TRBJ1-5; no definite D call. CDR1 LGHNA and CDR2 YSLEER come from the germline V gene. V was clipped by 0 bases and J by 7 bases, with 7 bases between them. The CDR3 runs to 13 residues. CDR3 protein: CASSQEIGQPQHF. CDR3 DNA sequence: TGCGCCAGCAGCCAAGAAATCGGGCAGCCCCAGCATTTT.

The J gene is TRBJ2-5, the V gene TRBV4-3; perhaps TRBD1 as D (6 bases). Trimming stripped 4 bases from V and 3 bases from J, with 9 bases between. CDR1 is LGHNA and CDR2 is YSLEER in the germline V gene. The CDR3 extends over 13 amino acids. The CDR3 is CASSRAGEETQYF. As DNA, the CDR3 is TGCGCCAGCAGCCGGGCAGGGGAAGAGACCCAGTACTTC.

This chain uses TRBV7-2 with TRBJ2-1; 8 positions match TRBD1. CDR3 length: 16 residues. The V gene end was trimmed by 0 bases and the J gene end by 4 bases; junction bases not matched to a gene: 5. Looked up from germline, CDR1 is SGHTA and CDR2 is FQGNSA. CDR3 sequence (DNA): TGTGCCAGCAGCTTAGCAGGACAGGGTTCATACAATGAGCAGTTCTTC. It codes for CASSLAGQGSYNEQFF.

This clone appeared a single time. V and J are TRBV18 and TRBJ1-5; no clear D gene. V lost 3 bases, J lost 3 bases, and 9 bases lay in between. The germline CDR1 and CDR2 sequences are KGHSH and LQKENI. This CDR3 has 14 residues. Written as DNA, the CDR3 is TGTGCCAGCTCACCGGTGGGCAACAATCAGCCCCAGCATTTT. Translation: CASSPVGNNQPQHF.

The sample holds one count of this clone. The chain links TRBV6-6 to TRBJ2-7; 9 nucleotides line up with TRBD1. The V segment lost 7 bases and the J segment 6 bases; nucleotides outside the gene matches: 16. The CDR3 loop spans 16 amino acids. Germline V lookup: CDR1 MNHNY, CDR2 SVGAGI (reference sequence). For the CDR3, the DNA is TGTGCCAGCAAGCTATTTATGGGACAGGGATCGTCCGAGCAGTACTTC. Amino acids: CASKLFMGQGSSEQYF.

This clone was detected once. The chain joins TRBV5-6 to TRBJ1-2; TRBD1 might be the D (5 bases). The CDR3 covers 14 residues. In germline, CDR1 is SGHDT, CDR2 YYEEEE. V lost 5 bases, J lost 7 bases, and 18 bases lay in between. CDR3 in DNA: TGTGCCAGCAGTGAGAGGGGAGGCCTCGCTGGCTACACCTTC. It translates to CASSERGGLAGYTF.

The rearrangement joins TRBV27 to TRBJ1-5; 9 nucleotides agree with TRBD1. The CDR3 covers 15 residues. J gave up 2 bases and V 6 bases, and 5 bases lay outside the gene matches. Germline V gives CDR1 MNHEY, CDR2 SMNVEV (reference sequence). For the CDR3, the DNA is TGTGCCAGCAGACGGACAGGGGATGGCAATCAGCCCCAGCATTTT. It translates to CASRRTGDGNQPQHF.

This chain connects TRBV19 to TRBJ1-2; no firm D call. V lost 9 bases and J 6 bases, leaving 23 bases between the germline ends. CDR1 and CDR2 from the germline V gene are LNHDA and SQIVND (reference sequence). CDR3 size: 15 residues. CDR3 coding DNA: TGTGCCAGCCAGGACCCGGGGTCGGTTTTGAATGGCTACACCTTC. Its protein is CASQDPGSVLNGYTF.

This sequence joins TRBV6-2 or TRBV6-3 and TRBJ1-4, with TRBD1 as a possible D gene (6 bases). Germline V lookup: CDR1 MNHEY, CDR2 SVGEGT. This CDR3 has 14 residues. Deletions cut 5 bases from V and 8 bases from J, with 15 bases between. CDR3 sequence (DNA): TGTGCCAGCAGTAAACAGGGATGGCACGAAAAACTGTTTTTT. Translation: CASSKQGWHEKLFF.

The genes are TRBV7-9 and TRBJ2-5; possible D gene TRBD2, 6 bases. This CDR3 comprises 13 residues. Trimming took off 5 bases at V and 5 bases at J, with 12 bases between the two ends. Germline CDR1 is SEHNR and CDR2 is FQNEAQ (reference sequence). The CDR3 DNA reads TGTGCCAGCAGCCAGGAGGGGCGGGAGACCCAGTACTTC. This encodes CASSQEGRETQYF.

The chain has TRBV18 and TRBJ1-1; D gene ambiguous. The CDR3 sequence is 13 residues long. The V gene lost 2 bases and the J gene lost 1 base, with 5 bases spanning the gap. CDR1 KGHSH and CDR2 LQKENI come from the germline V gene. The DNA for the CDR3 is TGTGCCAGCTCACCAGGAGGGAACACTGAAGCTTTCTTT. Translating it yields CASSPGGNTEAFF.

The chain has TRBV5-1 and TRBJ1-6; unclear D gene. Trimming removed 4 bases from V and 5 bases from J, with 13 bases in between. The CDR3 is made up of 15 amino acids. Germline V gene lookup returns CDR1 SGHRS and CDR2 YFSETQ. The CDR3 DNA sequence: TGCGCCAGCAGCGCCGCCGGGTTCGATAATTCACCCCTCCACTTT. Protein: CASSAAGFDNSPLHF.

V and J are TRBV21-1 and TRBJ2-1; TRBD1, the D gene given by the table, was not confirmed from the DNA. TRBV21-1 is deemed a pseudogene. The CDR3 length is 18 residues. The CDR3 nucleotides read TGTGCCAGCAGCAAAGCAGGGGGCACAGGGACCTCCTACAATGAGCAGTTCTTC. This encodes CASSKAGGTGTSYNEQFF.

This chain joins TRBV5-1 and TRBJ1-1, with TRBD1 identical over 7 bases. The CDR3 totals 16 residues. Germline CDR1 SGHRS, CDR2 YFSETQ. The V and J ends lost 2 bases and 1 base, in that order; junction bases with no gene match: 8. The CDR3 is CASSFQGGSQNTEAFF. CDR3 nucleotides: TGCGCCAGCAGCTTCCAGGGGGGAAGCCAGAACACTGAAGCTTTCTTT.

V and J are TRBV7-2 and TRBJ1-3, with D hard to call. The CDR3 runs to 15 residues. In germline, CDR1 is SGHTA, CDR2 FQGNSA. V was trimmed by 2 bases and J by 0 bases, leaving 8 bases between them. The CDR3 is CASSLITGSGNTIYF. CDR3 DNA: TGTGCCAGCAGCTTAATTACGGGCTCTGGAAACACCATATATTTT. The variable domain in full, with the rest retrieved from reference TRBV7-2 and TRBJ1-3, is GAGVSQSPSNKVTEKGKDVELRCDPISGHTALYWYRQSLGQGLEFLIYFQGNSAPDKSGLPSDRFSAERTGGSVSTLTIQRTQQEDSAVYLCASSLITGSGNTIYFGEGSWLTVV.

The chain is built from TRBV7-3 and TRBJ2-2, with TRBD2 matching 13 bases. Unmatched junction bases numbered 8, after V lost 5 bases and J lost 5 bases. From germline, CDR1 is SGHTA and CDR2 FQGTGA. CDR3 size: 17 residues. The CDR3: CASSLTSGGPRTGELFF. Here the CDR3 DNA reads TGTGCCAGCAGCCTGACTAGCGGGGGGCCGAGGACCGGGGAGCTGTTTTTT.

The chain recombines TRBV7-2 with TRBJ2-4; no clear D gene. V was clipped by 5 bases and J by 0 bases, with 14 bases between them. CDR1 and CDR2 (germline): SGHTA, FQGNSA. The CDR3 runs 16 residues. CDR3 in DNA: TGTGCCAGCAGCCCCCCGGGTAACCTAGCCAAAAACATTCAGTACTTC. As protein: CASSPPGNLAKNIQYF.

J is TRBJ2-7 and V is TRBV2; 9 bases are shared with TRBD1. The V segment lost 8 bases and the J segment 9 bases; nucleotides outside the gene matches: 11. In germline, CDR1 is SNHLY, CDR2 FYNNEI. This CDR3 contains 13 residues. CDR3 protein: CASGGTGNFVQYF. The CDR3 DNA reads TGTGCCAGCGGAGGGACAGGGAACTTCGTGCAGTACTTC.